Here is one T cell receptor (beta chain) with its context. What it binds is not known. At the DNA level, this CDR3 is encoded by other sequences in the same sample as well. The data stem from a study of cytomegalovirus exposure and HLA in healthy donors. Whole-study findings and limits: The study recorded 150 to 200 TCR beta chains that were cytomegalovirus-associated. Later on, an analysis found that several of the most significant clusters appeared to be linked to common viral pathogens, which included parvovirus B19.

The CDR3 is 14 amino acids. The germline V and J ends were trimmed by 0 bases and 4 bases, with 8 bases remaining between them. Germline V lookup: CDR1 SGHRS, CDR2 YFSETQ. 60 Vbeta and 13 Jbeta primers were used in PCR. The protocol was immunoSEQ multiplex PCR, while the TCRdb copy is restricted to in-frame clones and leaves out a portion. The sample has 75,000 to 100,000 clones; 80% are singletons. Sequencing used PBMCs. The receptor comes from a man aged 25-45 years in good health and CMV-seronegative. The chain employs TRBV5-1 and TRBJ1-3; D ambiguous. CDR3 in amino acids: CASSLAGYGNTIYF. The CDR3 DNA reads TGCGCCAGCAGCTTGGCGGGTTACGGAAACACCATATATTTT.